These T cell receptor delta chains were read from a single sample in a study of gamma-delta T cells after stem cell transplantation. TCRdb re-called clones from the RT-PCR reads using CATT. The table includes around 6,700 delta-chain clones, around 25% detected once. The sequenced material came from gamma-delta T cells. The receptors shown here come from a human donor. It is not recorded whose cells these are; they may come from a transplant donor. CDR3s include the opening cysteine and the closing phenylalanine or tryptophan. The D gene is left open where the match is weak. Rows may omit the clone size; those that give it use once, few, many or a size class.

CDR3 protein: CACDTVVTSPIPSLGDTRTDKLIF
CDR3 DNA: TGTGCCTGTGACACCGTGGTTACCTCCCCCATTCCGTCCCTGGGGGATACGCGTACCGATAAACTCATCTTT
V gene: TRDV2
J gene: TRDJ1
clone size: NA
D gene: TRDD3

CDR3 protein: CACDSIVDSGDTSGSSWDTRQMFF
CDR3 DNA: TGTGCCTGTGACTCTATAGTGGACTCTGGGGATACTTCCGGCAGCTCCTGGGACACCCGACAGATGTTTTTC
V gene: TRDV2
J gene: TRDJ3
clone size: NA
D gene: TRDD3

CDR3 protein: CACDTGFGDTPAGKLIF
CDR3 DNA: TGTGCCTGTGACACCGGATTTGGGGATACGCCAGCTGGGAAACTCATCTTT
V gene: TRDV2
J gene: TRDJ1
clone size: medium-sized
D gene: TRDD3

CDR3 protein: CALGELPEFYMVGGLIF
CDR3 DNA: TGTGCTCTCGGGGAACTACCAGAGTTTTACATGGTTGGAGGACTCATCTTT
V gene: TRDV1
J gene: TRDJ1
clone size: NA
D gene: NA

CDR3 protein: CACDTLYWGPLGDTDKLIF
CDR3 DNA: TGTGCCTGTGACACCCTGTACTGGGGTCCCCTAGGGGACACCGATAAACTCATCTTT
V gene: TRDV2
J gene: TRDJ1
clone size: few
D gene: TRDD3

CDR3 protein: CACDTAVRTIRTDKLIF
CDR3 DNA: TGTGCCTGTGACACCGCAGTGAGAACTATTAGGACCGATAAACTCATCTTT
V gene: TRDV2
J gene: TRDJ1
clone size: few
D gene: NA

CDR3 protein: CACDPVLGDTGTDKLIF
CDR3 DNA: TGTGCCTGTGACCCCGTACTGGGGGATACGGGGACCGATAAACTCATCTTT
V gene: TRDV2
J gene: TRDJ1
clone size: NA
D gene: TRDD3

CDR3 protein: CACDTLPSRLGDPSSWDTRQMFF
CDR3 DNA: TGTGCCTGTGACACACTCCCGTCCCGACTGGGGGATCCCAGCTCCTGGGACACCCGACAGATGTTTTTC
V gene: TRDV2
J gene: TRDJ3
clone size: medium-sized
D gene: TRDD3

CDR3 protein: CACDSLLGDPYTDKLIF
CDR3 DNA: TGTGCCTGTGACTCCTTACTGGGGGACCCGTACACCGATAAACTCATCTTT
V gene: TRDV2
J gene: TRDJ1
clone size: medium-sized
D gene: TRDD3

CDR3 protein: CACDTALYWGPNTDKLIF
CDR3 DNA: TGTGCCTGTGACACCGCTTTATACTGGGGACCTAACACCGATAAACTCATCTTT
V gene: TRDV2
J gene: TRDJ1
clone size: NA
D gene: TRDD3

CDR3 protein: CALGDPPTFLSVLGDPYTDKLIF
CDR3 DNA: TGTGCTCTTGGGGACCCCCCAACCTTCCTCTCCGTACTGGGGGATCCTTACACCGATAAACTCATCTTT
V gene: TRDV1
J gene: TRDJ1
clone size: NA
D gene: TRDD3

CDR3 protein: CACDPLLGDTSLRTDKLIF
CDR3 DNA: TGTGCCTGTGACCCACTACTGGGGGATACGTCCCTGAGGACCGATAAACTCATCTTT
V gene: TRDV2
J gene: TRDJ1
clone size: NA
D gene: TRDD3

CDR3 protein: CACDTVGDTEDTRQMFF
CDR3 DNA: TGTGCCTGTGACACCGTGGGGGATACGGAGGACACCCGACAGATGTTTTTC
V gene: TRDV2
J gene: TRDJ3
clone size: few
D gene: TRDD3

CDR3 protein: CACDTVGIRTKSWDTRQMFF
CDR3 DNA: TGTGCCTGTGACACGGTGGGGATACGGACCAAGTCCTGGGACACCCGACAGATGTTTTTC
V gene: TRDV2
J gene: TRDJ3
clone size: NA
D gene: TRDD3

CDR3 protein: CALGVPAMRALTAQLFF
CDR3 DNA: TGTGCTCTTGGCGTTCCAGCCATGCGAGCTTTGACAGCACAACTCTTCTTT
V gene: TRDV1
J gene: TRDJ2
clone size: medium-sized
D gene: NA

CDR3 protein: CACDTMGVRYTDKLIF
CDR3 DNA: TGTGCCTGTGACACGATGGGGGTCCGGTACACCGATAAACTCATCTTT
V gene: TRDV2
J gene: TRDJ1
clone size: NA
D gene: NA

CDR3 protein: CALIKAFLRVGGLYTDKLIF
CDR3 DNA: TGTGCTCTTATCAAGGCCTTCCTACGTGTCGGGGGGTTGTACACCGATAAACTCATCTTT
V gene: TRDV1
J gene: TRDJ1
clone size: medium-sized
D gene: TRDD2

CDR3 protein: CACDTLIGVYTDKLIF
CDR3 DNA: TGTGCCTGTGACACATTAATTGGGGTCTACACCGATAAACTCATCTTT
V gene: TRDV2
J gene: TRDJ1
clone size: medium-sized
D gene: NA

CDR3 protein: CACDTVGRDTPDKLIF
CDR3 DNA: TGTGCCTGTGACACCGTCGGAAGGGATACGCCCGATAAACTCATCTTT
V gene: TRDV2
J gene: TRDJ1
clone size: NA
D gene: TRDD3

CDR3 protein: CACDTVGEVDKLIF
CDR3 DNA: TGTGCCTGTGACACCGTGGGGGAAGTAGATAAACTCATCTTT
V gene: TRDV2
J gene: TRDJ1
clone size: few
D gene: TRDD3

CDR3 protein: CACDTLGASSRQMFF
CDR3 DNA: TGTGCCTGTGACACACTGGGAGCCTCCAGTCGACAGATGTTTTTC
V gene: TRDV2
J gene: TRDJ3
clone size: NA
D gene: NA

CDR3 protein: CACDTLKRSLGDTGTDKLIF
CDR3 DNA: TGTGCCTGTGACACCTTGAAGAGGAGTTTGGGGGATACGGGGACCGATAAACTCATCTTT
V gene: TRDV2
J gene: TRDJ1
clone size: NA
D gene: TRDD3

CDR3 protein: CACDTVATGPTNTDKLIF
CDR3 DNA: TGTGCCTGTGACACCGTAGCCACTGGCCCTACGAACACCGATAAACTCATCTTT
V gene: TRDV2
J gene: TRDJ1
clone size: medium-sized
D gene: NA

CDR3 protein: CALGEVSYAGGSSPWDTRQMFF
CDR3 DNA: TGTGCTCTTGGGGAAGTTTCCTACGCTGGGGGATCCTCTCCCTGGGACACCCGACAGATGTTTTTC
V gene: TRDV1
J gene: TRDJ3
clone size: NA
D gene: TRDD3

CDR3 protein: CACDPILHQTMGDTDKLIF
CDR3 DNA: TGTGCCTGTGACCCCATCCTTCACCAGACGATGGGGGACACCGATAAACTCATCTTT
V gene: TRDV2
J gene: TRDJ1
clone size: medium-sized
D gene: NA

CDR3 protein: CACDTLVGDTLTDKLIF
CDR3 DNA: TGTGCCTGTGACACCTTGGTGGGGGATACGCTCACCGATAAACTCATCTTT
V gene: TRDV2
J gene: TRDJ1
clone size: medium-sized
D gene: TRDD3

CDR3 protein: CACDTVGDILWDTRQMFF
CDR3 DNA: TGTGCCTGTGACACAGTGGGGGATATCCTCTGGGACACCCGACAGATGTTTTTC
V gene: TRDV2
J gene: TRDJ3
clone size: medium-sized
D gene: TRDD3

CDR3 protein: CACDTIGTDKLIF
CDR3 DNA: TGTGCCTGTGACACCATAGGCACCGATAAACTCATCTTT
V gene: TRDV2
J gene: TRDJ1
clone size: few
D gene: NA

CDR3 protein: CACDTVGKGDWNDKLIF
CDR3 DNA: TGTGCCTGTGACACGGTTGGGAAGGGGGATTGGAACGATAAACTCATCTTT
V gene: TRDV2
J gene: TRDJ1
clone size: NA
D gene: TRDD3

CDR3 protein: CACGALLGDEASPWDTRQMFF
CDR3 DNA: TGTGCCTGTGGCGCCCTACTGGGGGATGAAGCTAGCCCCTGGGACACCCGACAGATGTTTTTC
V gene: TRDV2
J gene: TRDJ3
clone size: NA
D gene: TRDD3

CDR3 protein: CACDPLIYTDKLIF
CDR3 DNA: TGTGCCTGTGACCCCCTAATCTACACCGATAAACTCATCTTT
V gene: TRDV2
J gene: TRDJ1
clone size: few
D gene: NA

CDR3 protein: CACDTVRGSMNYTDKLIF
CDR3 DNA: TGTGCCTGTGACACGGTCCGGGGATCCATGAACTACACCGATAAACTCATCTTT
V gene: TRDV2
J gene: TRDJ1
clone size: NA
D gene: NA

CDR3 protein: CALGERPPLPYWGIGTDKLIF
CDR3 DNA: TGTGCTCTTGGGGAACGACCCCCCCTCCCTTACTGGGGGATTGGCACCGATAAACTCATCTTT
V gene: TRDV1
J gene: TRDJ1
clone size: NA
D gene: TRDD3

CDR3 protein: CACDTLLQPGGYAGGKLIF
CDR3 DNA: TGTGCCTGTGACACCCTCCTACAACCTGGGGGATACGCGGGCGGTAAACTCATCTTT
V gene: TRDV2
J gene: TRDJ1
clone size: NA
D gene: TRDD3

CDR3 protein: CALGEGNPRMIILYTDKLIF
CDR3 DNA: TGTGCTCTTGGGGAAGGTAACCCTCGTATGATCATACTGTACACCGATAAACTCATCTTT
V gene: TRDV1
J gene: TRDJ1
clone size: NA
D gene: NA